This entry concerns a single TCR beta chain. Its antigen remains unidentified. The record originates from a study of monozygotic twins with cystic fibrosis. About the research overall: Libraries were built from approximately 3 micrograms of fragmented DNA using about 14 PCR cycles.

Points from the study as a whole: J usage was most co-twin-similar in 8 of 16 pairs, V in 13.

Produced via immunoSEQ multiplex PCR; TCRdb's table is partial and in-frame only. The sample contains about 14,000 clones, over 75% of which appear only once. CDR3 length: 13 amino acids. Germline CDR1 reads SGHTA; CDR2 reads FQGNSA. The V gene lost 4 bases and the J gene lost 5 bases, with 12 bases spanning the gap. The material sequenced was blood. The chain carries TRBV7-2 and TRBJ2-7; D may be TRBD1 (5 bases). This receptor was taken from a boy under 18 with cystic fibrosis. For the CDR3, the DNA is TGTGCCAGCAGCTCTTTGGACAACCACGAGCAGTACTTC. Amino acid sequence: CASSSLDNHEQYF.